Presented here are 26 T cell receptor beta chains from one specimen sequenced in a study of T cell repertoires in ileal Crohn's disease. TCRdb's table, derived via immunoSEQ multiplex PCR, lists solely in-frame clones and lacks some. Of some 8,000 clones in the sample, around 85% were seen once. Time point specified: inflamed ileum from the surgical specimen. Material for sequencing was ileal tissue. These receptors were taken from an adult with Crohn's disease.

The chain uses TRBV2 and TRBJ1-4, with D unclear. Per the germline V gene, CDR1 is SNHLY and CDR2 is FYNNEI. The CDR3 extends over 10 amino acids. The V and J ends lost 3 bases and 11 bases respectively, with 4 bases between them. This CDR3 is CASSDFKLFF. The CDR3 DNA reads TGTGCCAGCAGTGACTTTAAACTGTTTTTT.

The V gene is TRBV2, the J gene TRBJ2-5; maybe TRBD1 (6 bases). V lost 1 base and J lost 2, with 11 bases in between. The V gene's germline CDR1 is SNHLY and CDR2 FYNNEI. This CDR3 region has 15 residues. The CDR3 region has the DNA TGTGCCAGCAGTGAAGGGACAGCGACGCAAGAGACCCAGTACTTC. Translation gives CASSEGTATQETQYF.

CDR3 bases: TGTGCCTGGAGTCGTGGGGGGACCTCTTCTGGAAACACCATATATTTT. Residues: CAWSRGGTSSGNTIYF. The rearrangement joins TRBV30 to TRBJ1-3; D possibly corresponds to TRBD1 (5 bases). The germline V gene has CDR1 GTSNPN and CDR2 SVGIG (reference sequence). Trimming stripped 2 bases from V and 1 base from J, with 15 bases between. This CDR3 spans 16 amino acids.

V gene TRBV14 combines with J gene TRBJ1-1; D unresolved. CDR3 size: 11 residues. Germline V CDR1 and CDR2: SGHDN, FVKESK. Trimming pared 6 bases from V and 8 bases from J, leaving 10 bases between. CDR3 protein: CASSPLAEAFF. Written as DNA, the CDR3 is TGTGCCAGCAGTCCCCTGGCAGAAGCTTTCTTT.

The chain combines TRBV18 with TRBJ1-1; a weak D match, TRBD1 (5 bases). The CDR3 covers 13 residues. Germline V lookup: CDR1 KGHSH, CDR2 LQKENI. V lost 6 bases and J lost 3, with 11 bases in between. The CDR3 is CASSGGGDTEAFF. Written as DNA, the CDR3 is TGTGCCAGCTCGGGGGGGGGAGACACTGAAGCTTTCTTT.

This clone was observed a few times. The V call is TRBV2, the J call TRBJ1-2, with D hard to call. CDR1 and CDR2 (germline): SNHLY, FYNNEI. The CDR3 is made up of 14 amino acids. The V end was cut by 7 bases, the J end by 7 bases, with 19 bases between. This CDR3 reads CASTRAREEGGYTF. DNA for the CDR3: TGTGCCAGCACCCGGGCGAGGGAAGAGGGTGGCTACACCTTC.

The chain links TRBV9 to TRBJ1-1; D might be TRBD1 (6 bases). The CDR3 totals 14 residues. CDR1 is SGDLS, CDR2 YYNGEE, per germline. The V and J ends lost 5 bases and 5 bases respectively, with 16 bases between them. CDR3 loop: CASRGIQGGTEAFF. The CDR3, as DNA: TGTGCCAGCAGAGGTATACAGGGCGGGACTGAAGCTTTCTTT.

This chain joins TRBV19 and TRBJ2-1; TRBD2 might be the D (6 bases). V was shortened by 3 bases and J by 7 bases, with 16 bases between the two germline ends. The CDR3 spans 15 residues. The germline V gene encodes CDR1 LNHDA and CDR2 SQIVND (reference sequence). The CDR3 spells CASSILGGRRNEQFF. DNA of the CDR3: TGTGCCAGTAGTATTTTGGGTGGGAGGCGAAATGAGCAGTTCTTC.

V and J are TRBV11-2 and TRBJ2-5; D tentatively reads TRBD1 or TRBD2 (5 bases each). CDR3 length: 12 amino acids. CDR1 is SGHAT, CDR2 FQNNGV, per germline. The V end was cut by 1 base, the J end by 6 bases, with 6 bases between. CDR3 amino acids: CASSLGGKTQYF. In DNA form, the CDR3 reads TGTGCCAGCAGCTTAGGGGGGAAGACCCAGTACTTC.

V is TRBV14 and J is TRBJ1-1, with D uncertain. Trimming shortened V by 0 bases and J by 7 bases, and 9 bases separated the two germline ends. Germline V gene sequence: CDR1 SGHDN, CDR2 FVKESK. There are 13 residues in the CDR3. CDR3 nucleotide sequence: TGTGCCAGCAGCCAAGACGGCGGGGATGAAGCTTTCTTT. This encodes CASSQDGGDEAFF.

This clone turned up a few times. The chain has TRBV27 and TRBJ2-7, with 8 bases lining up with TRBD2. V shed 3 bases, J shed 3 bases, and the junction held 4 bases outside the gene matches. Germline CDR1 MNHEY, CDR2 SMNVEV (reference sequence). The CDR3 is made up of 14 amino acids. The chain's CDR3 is CASSFSGAYYEQYF. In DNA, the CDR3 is TGTGCCAGCAGTTTTAGCGGGGCCTACTACGAGCAGTACTTC.

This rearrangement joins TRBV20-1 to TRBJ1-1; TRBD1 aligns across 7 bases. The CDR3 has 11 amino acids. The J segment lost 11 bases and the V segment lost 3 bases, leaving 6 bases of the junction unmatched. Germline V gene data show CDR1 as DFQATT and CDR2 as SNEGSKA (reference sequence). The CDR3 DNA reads TGCAGTGCTAGGGGACAGTCCGGGGCTTTCTTT. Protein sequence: CSARGQSGAFF.

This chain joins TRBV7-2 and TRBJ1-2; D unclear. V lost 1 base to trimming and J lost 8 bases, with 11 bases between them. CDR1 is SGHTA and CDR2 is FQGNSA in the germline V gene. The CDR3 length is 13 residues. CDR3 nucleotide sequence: TGTGCCAGCAGCTTAGAAGGGCTGGGAGGCTACACCTTC. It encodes CASSLEGLGGYTF.

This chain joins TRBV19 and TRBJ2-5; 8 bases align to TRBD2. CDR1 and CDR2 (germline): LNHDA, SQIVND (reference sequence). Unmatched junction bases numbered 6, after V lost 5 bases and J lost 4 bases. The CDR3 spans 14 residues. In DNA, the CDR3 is TGTGCCAGTAGTCCCAAGCGGGGGCTAGAGACCCAGTACTTC. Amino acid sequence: CASSPKRGLETQYF.

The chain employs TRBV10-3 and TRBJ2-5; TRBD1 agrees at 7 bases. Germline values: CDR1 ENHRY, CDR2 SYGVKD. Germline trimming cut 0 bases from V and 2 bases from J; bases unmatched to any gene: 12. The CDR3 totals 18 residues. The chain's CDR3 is CAISESETGNPLQETQYF. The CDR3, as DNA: TGTGCCATCAGTGAGTCGGAGACAGGGAATCCCCTACAAGAGACCCAGTACTTC.

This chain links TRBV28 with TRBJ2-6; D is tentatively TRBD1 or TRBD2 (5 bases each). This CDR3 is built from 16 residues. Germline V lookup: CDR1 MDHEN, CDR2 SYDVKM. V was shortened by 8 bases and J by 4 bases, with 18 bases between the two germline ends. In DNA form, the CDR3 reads TGTGCCAGCGGGAGAGAAGAGGGGTCCGGGGCCAACGTCCTGACTTTC. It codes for CASGREEGSGANVLTF.

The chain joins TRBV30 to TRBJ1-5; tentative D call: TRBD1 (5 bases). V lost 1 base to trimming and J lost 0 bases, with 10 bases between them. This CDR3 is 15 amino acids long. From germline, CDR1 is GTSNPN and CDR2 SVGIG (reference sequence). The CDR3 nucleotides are TGTGCCTGGAGTGGGGGGGGGTATAGCAATCAGCCCCAGCATTTT. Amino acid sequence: CAWSGGGYSNQPQHF.

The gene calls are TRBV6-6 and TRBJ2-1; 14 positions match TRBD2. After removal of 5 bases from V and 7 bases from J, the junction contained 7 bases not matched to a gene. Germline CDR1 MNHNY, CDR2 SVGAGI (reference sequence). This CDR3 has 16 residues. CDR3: CASSTWTSGGWNEQFF. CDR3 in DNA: TGTGCCAGCAGTACCTGGACTAGCGGGGGGTGGAATGAGCAGTTCTTC.

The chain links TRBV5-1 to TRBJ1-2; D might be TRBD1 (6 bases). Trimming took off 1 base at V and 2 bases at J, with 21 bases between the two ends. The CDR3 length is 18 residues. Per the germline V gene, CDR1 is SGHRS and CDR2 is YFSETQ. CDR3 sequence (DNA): TGCGCCAGCAGCTTGACCGGCGGGGGCACTACTCTAAACTATGGCTACACCTTC. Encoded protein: CASSLTGGGTTLNYGYTF.

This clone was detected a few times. CDR3 in amino acids: CASSSSDRGVFSEAFF. CDR3 bases: TGTGCCAGCAGCAGCTCTGACAGGGGGGTATTTTCTGAAGCTTTCTTT. The chain couples TRBV7-8 to TRBJ1-1; 9 bases line up with TRBD1. CDR1 and CDR2 (germline): SGHVS, FQNEAQ. The CDR3 sequence is 16 residues long. Germline trimming cut 5 bases from V and 6 bases from J; bases unmatched to any gene: 13.

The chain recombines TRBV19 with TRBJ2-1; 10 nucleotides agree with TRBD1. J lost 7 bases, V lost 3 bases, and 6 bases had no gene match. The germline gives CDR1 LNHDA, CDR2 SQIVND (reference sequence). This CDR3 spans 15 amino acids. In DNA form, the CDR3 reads TGTGCCAGTAGTATGACAGGGGGCGCCTTAAATGAGCAGTTCTTC. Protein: CASSMTGGALNEQFF.

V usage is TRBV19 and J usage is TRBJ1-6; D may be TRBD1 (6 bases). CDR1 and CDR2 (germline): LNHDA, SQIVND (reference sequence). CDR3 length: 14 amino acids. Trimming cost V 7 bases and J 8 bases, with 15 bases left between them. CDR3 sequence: CASTTGTTHSPLHF. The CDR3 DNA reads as TGTGCCAGTACCACCGGGACAACCCATTCACCCCTCCACTTT.

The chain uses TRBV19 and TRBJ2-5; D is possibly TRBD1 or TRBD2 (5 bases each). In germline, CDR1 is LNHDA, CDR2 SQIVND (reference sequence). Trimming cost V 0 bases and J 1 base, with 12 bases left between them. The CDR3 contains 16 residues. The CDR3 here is CASSIDPSGAQETQYF. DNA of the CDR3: TGTGCCAGTAGTATAGATCCCTCCGGGGCCCAAGAGACCCAGTACTTC.

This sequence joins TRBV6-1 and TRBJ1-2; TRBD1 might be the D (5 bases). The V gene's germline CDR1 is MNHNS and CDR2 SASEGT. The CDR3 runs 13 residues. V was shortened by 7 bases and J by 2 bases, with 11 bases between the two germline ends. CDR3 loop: CASTKTENYGYTF. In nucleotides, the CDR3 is TGTGCCAGCACCAAGACAGAAAACTATGGCTACACCTTC.

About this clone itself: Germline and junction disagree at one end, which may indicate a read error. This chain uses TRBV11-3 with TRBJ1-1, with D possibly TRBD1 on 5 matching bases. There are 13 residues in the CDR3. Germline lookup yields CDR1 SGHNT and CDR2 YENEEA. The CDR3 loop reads CASSIDWGSEAFF. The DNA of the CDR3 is TGTGCCAGCAGCATAGATTGGGGGTCTGAAGCTTTCTTT.

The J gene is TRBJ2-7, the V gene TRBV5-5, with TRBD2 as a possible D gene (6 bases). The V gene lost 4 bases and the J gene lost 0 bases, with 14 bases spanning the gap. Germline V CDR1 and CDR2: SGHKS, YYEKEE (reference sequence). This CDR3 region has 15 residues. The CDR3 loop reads CASSHSGEFSYEQYF. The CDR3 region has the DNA TGTGCCAGCAGCCACTCGGGAGAGTTCTCCTACGAGCAGTACTTC.